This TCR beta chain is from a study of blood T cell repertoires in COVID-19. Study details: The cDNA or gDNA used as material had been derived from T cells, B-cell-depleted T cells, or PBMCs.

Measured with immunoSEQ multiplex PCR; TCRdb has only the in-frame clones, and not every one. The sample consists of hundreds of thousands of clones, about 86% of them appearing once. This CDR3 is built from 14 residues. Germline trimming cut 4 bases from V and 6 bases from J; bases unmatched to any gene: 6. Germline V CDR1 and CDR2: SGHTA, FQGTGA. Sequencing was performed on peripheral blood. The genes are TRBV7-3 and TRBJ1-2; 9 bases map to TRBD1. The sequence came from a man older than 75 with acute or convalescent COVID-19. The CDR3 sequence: CASSSLGQGDGYTF. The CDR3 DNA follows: TGTGCCAGCAGCTCCCTGGGACAGGGAGATGGCTACACCTTC.